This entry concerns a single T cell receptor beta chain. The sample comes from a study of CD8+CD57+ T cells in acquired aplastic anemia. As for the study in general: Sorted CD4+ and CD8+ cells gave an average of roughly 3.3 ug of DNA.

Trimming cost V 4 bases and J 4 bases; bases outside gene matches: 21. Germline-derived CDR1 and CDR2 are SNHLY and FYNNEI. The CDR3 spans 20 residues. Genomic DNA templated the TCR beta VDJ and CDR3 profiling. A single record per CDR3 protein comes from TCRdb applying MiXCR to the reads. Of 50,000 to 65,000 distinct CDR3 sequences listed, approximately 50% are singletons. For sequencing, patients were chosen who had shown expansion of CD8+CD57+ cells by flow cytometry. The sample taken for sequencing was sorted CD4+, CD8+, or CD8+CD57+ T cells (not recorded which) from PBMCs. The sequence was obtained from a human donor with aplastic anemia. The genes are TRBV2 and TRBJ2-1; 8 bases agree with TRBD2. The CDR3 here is CASSVMDPREERGFYNEQFF. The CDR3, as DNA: TGTGCCAGCAGTGTTATGGACCCCAGGGAGGAGCGGGGGTTTTACAATGAGCAGTTCTTC.